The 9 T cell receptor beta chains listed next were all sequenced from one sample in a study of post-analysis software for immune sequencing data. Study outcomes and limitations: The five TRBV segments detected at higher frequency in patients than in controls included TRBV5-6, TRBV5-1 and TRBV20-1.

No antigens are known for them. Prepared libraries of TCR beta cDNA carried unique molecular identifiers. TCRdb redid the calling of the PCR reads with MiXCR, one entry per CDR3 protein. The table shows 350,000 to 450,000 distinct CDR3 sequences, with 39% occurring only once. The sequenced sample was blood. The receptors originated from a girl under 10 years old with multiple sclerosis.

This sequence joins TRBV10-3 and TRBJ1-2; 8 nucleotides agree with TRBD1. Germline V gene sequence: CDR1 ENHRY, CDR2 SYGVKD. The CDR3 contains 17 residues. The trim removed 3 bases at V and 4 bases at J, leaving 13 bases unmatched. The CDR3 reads CAISDSGPSDRGYGYTF. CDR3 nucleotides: TGTGCCATCAGTGACTCGGGGCCCTCAGACAGGGGCTATGGCTACACCTTC.

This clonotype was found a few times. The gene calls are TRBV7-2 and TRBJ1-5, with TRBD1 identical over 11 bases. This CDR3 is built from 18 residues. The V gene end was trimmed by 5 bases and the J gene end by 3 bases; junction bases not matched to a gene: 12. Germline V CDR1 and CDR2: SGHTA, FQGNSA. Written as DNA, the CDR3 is TGTGCCAGCAGCCTCCGGGACAGGGGGGGTATTGACAATCAGCCCCAGCATTTT. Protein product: CASSLRDRGGIDNQPQHF.

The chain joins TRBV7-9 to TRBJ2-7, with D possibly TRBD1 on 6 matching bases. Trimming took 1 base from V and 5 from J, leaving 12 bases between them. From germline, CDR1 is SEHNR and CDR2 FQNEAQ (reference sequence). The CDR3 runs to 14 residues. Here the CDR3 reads CASSLEQGSHEQYF. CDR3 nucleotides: TGTGCCAGCAGCTTAGAGCAGGGGTCCCACGAGCAGTACTTC.

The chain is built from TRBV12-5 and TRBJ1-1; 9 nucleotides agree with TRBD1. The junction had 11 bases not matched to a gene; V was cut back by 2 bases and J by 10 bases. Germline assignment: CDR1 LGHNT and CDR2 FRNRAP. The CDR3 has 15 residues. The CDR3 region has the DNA TGTGCTAGTGGTTTGCACGGACAGGGGCGGTTTTTAGCTTTCTTT. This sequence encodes CASGLHGQGRFLAFF.

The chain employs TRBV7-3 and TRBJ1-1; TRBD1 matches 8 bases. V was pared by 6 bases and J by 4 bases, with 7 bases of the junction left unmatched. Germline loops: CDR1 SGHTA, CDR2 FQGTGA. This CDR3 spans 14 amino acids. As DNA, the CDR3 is TGTGCCAGCAGGGTAACAGGGGGGAGCACTGAAGCTTTCTTT. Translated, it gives CASRVTGGSTEAFF.

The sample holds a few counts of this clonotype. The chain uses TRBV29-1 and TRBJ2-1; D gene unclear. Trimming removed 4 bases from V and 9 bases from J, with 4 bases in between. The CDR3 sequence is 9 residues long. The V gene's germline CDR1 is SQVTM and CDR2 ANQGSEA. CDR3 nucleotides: TGCAGCGTTGTAGGTGAGCAGTTCTTC. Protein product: CSVVGEQFF.

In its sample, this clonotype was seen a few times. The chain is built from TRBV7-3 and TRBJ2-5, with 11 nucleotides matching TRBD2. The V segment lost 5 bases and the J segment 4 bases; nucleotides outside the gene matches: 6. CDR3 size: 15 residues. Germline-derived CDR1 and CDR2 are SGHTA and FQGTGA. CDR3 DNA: TGTGCCAGCAGCCTTAGCGGGAGGGCCGGAGAGACCCAGTACTTC. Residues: CASSLSGRAGETQYF.

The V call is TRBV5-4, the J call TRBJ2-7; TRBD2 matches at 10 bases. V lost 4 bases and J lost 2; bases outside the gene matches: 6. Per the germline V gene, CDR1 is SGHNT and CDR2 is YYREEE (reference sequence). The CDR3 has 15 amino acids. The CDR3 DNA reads TGTGCCAGCAGCCCTCGGACTAGCGGCACCTACGAGCAGTACTTC. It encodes CASSPRTSGTYEQYF.

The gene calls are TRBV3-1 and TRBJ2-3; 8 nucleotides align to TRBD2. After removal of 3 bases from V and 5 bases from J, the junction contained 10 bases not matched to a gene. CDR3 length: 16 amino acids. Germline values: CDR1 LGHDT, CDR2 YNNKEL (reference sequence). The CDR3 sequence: CASSQGRGVSIDTQYF. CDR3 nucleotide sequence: TGTGCCAGCAGCCAGGGGCGGGGGGTTTCGATAGATACGCAGTATTTT.